This T cell receptor (beta chain) was profiled in a study of blood T cell repertoires in COVID-19. The overall study: Spain, Italy and the United States supplied samples that represented acute and convalescent COVID-19. PBMCs, B-cell-depleted T cells, or T cells were the source of the cDNA or gDNA that made up the material.

The V gene end was trimmed by 5 bases and the J gene end by 2 bases; junction bases not matched to a gene: 16. This CDR3 is built from 20 residues. CDR1 and CDR2 (germline): MNHEY, SMNVEV (reference sequence). This clone showed up just a few times. Authors' data handling: Estimates of nucleated cell counts were drawn from the amplification of reference gene primers. Clones were sequenced by immunoSEQ multiplex PCR, and TCRdb holds only the in-frame ones, with some missing. That table supplies the V and J calls and clone size; D and trimming were determined from the DNA. The table shows about 200,000 clones, with roughly 81% occurring only once.

The clonotype comes from a woman aged 80 or older with acute or convalescent COVID-19. The chain recombines TRBV27 with TRBJ2-2, with TRBD2 identical over 11 bases. The sample comprised peripheral blood. For the CDR3, the DNA is TGTGCCAGCAGTCCTTCGGGGCTAGCGGGAGGTTGGGGAAACACCGGGGAGCTGTTTTTT. Translation: CASSPSGLAGGWGNTGELFF.